This T cell receptor (beta chain) derives from a study of shared clonotypes between healthy human individuals. General study findings and limits: Sampling included only blood; tissue repertoires likely differ. Non-shared clonotypes were found to have lower generation probabilities than the clonotypes that were shared by all four of the sorted-subset donors.

About this clone: No antigen is known for it.

Per sorted-subset replicate PCR, input was around 200 ng DNA, representing tens of thousands of T cell genomes. The method was immunoSEQ multiplex PCR; TCRdb's version includes in-frame clones alone and lacks a portion of them. The data hold under 1,100,000 clones, with 65% to 75% observed a single time. The germline CDR1 and CDR2 sequences are MNHNS and SASEGT. The ends were cut back, 5 bases at V and 6 bases at J, with 11 bases in the middle. The CDR3 is made up of 12 amino acids. V and J are TRBV6-1 and TRBJ2-7, with no clear D. The sample was memory CD4+ T cells sorted from blood. Subset here: CD45RA-negative fraction. This TCR came from a man in his late teens or twenties in good health. CDR3 residues: CASSPLPVEQYF. CDR3 nucleotide sequence: TGTGCCAGCAGTCCCCTCCCCGTCGAGCAGTACTTC.